Here is one T cell receptor (beta chain) with its context. As handled by the study authors: Amplifying reference gene primers gave estimates of nucleated cell counts. Some clones are missing from TCRdb's copy, which holds only in-frame ones; the method was immunoSEQ multiplex PCR. That table furnishes V, J and clone size, whereas the DNA furnished D and trimming. The data show roughly 20,000 clones, with about 87% seen just once and 6.3% held by the top ten. This sample was included in a study of blood T cell repertoires in COVID-19. Overall study context: COVID-19 samples from acute and convalescent phases originated in the United States, Italy and Spain.

The material sequenced was peripheral blood. The receptor was isolated from an elderly woman with active COVID-19.

Here the CDR3 DNA reads TGTGCCAGCAGTTATCCCGGAGAGCCCCAGCATTTT. Protein product: CASSYPGEPQHF. This chain links TRBV6-2 or TRBV6-3 with TRBJ1-5; unclear D gene. The CDR3 consists of 12 residues. Trimming stripped 3 bases from V and 8 bases from J, with 8 bases between. Germline CDR1 is MNHEY and CDR2 is SVGEGT.